These 14 T cell receptor beta chains were sequenced from one sample in a study of blood T cell repertoires in COVID-19 (dated by TCRdb to 2019 to 2021). Library prep was done by the immunoSEQ multiplex PCR assay. Held by TCRdb, this immuneACCESS table contains in-frame sequences only and omits some clones. Under half of the omission traces to an unresolved V gene where checked; the cause of the rest is unknown. Within this sample are fewer than 250,000 clones, with 81% of them counted one time only. The top ten clonotypes cover around 8.9% of the sample. The sequenced sample consisted of PBMCs or T cells enriched from blood (not recorded which). All receptors derive from a woman between 50 and 59 years old with acute COVID-19.

The rearrangement links TRBV7-6 to TRBJ1-5, with no clear D. Trimming left V 5 bases short and J 5 bases short, with 10 bases between. CDR3 size: 13 residues. Per germline, CDR1 SGHVS and CDR2 FNYEAQ. Written as DNA, the CDR3 is TGTGCCAGCAGCCCAAACCGGGATCAGCCCCAGCATTTT. As protein: CASSPNRDQPQHF. The full variable domain, with the rest looked up from reference TRBV7-6 and TRBJ1-5, is GAGVSQSPRYKVTKRGQDVALRCDPISGHVSLYWYRQALGQGPEFLTYFNYEAQQDKSGLPNDRFSAERPEGSISTLTIQRTEQRDSAMYRCASSPNRDQPQHFGDGTRLSIL.

This chain links TRBV3-1 (or the pseudogene TRBV3-2) with TRBJ1-5, with TRBD1 identical over 10 bases. The V and J ends lost 4 bases and 6 bases, in that order; junction bases with no gene match: 3. There are 14 residues in the CDR3. Germline V CDR1 and CDR2: LGHDT, YNNKEL (reference sequence). DNA for the CDR3: TGTGCCAGCAGCCGGACAGGGGGTCCTCAGCCCCAGCATTTT. This sequence encodes CASSRTGGPQPQHF.

Points on this clone: The same CDR3 is also encoded by other DNA sequences in this sample. V is TRBV11-3 and J is TRBJ2-7; tentatively, D is TRBD2 (6 bases). Between the trimmed V and J ends, which lost 1 base and 0 bases, there was a span of 7 bases. The V gene's germline CDR1 is SGHNT and CDR2 YENEEA. The CDR3 is made up of 14 amino acids. The CDR3 coding sequence is TGTGCCAGCAGCTTAGGCGGGGACTCCTACGAGCAGTACTTC. Translated, it gives CASSLGGDSYEQYF.

CDR3 nucleotide sequence: TGTGCCAGCAGAAGACAGTTTAATTCACCCCTCCACTTT. Its protein product is CASRRQFNSPLHF. This rearrangement joins TRBV28 to TRBJ1-6; D is possibly TRBD1 (5 bases). The CDR3 is 13 residues long. Germline CDR1 is MDHEN and CDR2 is SYDVKM. V lost 6 bases to trimming and J lost 6 bases, with 9 bases between them.

In its sample, this clone was seen a few times. The chain combines TRBV6-2 or TRBV6-3 with TRBJ2-6; D is uncertain. The CDR3 consists of 15 residues. Germline CDR1 is MNHEY and CDR2 is SVGEGT. Trimming removed 0 bases at V and 0 bases at J, with 3 bases between. The DNA for the CDR3 is TGTGCCAGCAGTTACTCGAGCTCTGGGGCCAACGTCCTGACTTTC. Amino acids: CASSYSSSGANVLTF.

This chain joins TRBV6-1 and TRBJ1-1, with a tentative D call TRBD1 (6 bases). V lost 1 base, J lost 5 bases, and 23 bases lay in between. In germline, CDR1 is MNHNS, CDR2 SASEGT. This CDR3 is built from 18 residues. CDR3 amino acids: CASSEGGGQQTRGTEAFF. The CDR3 nucleotides read TGTGCCAGCAGTGAAGGGGGTGGACAGCAAACCCGGGGAACTGAAGCTTTCTTT.

The chain combines TRBV19 with TRBJ2-1, with TRBD2 matching over 12 bases. J gave up 0 bases and V 7 bases, and 7 bases lay outside the gene matches. Germline lookup yields CDR1 LNHDA and CDR2 SQIVND (reference sequence). The CDR3 has 17 amino acids. DNA for the CDR3: TGTGCCAGTATGATGCTAGCGGGGGGGCCCTCCTACAATGAGCAGTTCTTC. This gives the protein CASMMLAGGPSYNEQFF.

The chain combines TRBV7-2 with TRBJ2-7; 11 bases are shared with TRBD2. The trim removed 5 bases at V and 7 bases at J, leaving 10 bases unmatched. Germline CDR1 reads SGHTA; CDR2 reads FQGNSA. This CDR3 region has 15 residues. The CDR3 DNA reads TGTGCCAGCAGCGCACTAGCGGGAGTTCGAGAGGAGCAGTACTTC. Translated, it gives CASSALAGVREEQYF.

The J gene is TRBJ2-7, the V gene TRBV27, with 12 bases aligning to TRBD2. Germline CDR1 and CDR2: MNHEY and SMNVEV (reference sequence). The CDR3 is 15 amino acids. Losses at the gene ends were 6 bases for V and 2 bases for J; bases not matched to a gene: 5. CDR3: CASSRLAGVPYEQYF. DNA for the CDR3: TGTGCCAGCAGCCGACTAGCGGGAGTCCCCTACGAGCAGTACTTC.

V is TRBV10-3 and J is TRBJ2-7; 7 bases line up with TRBD1. Losses at the gene ends were 4 bases for V and 0 bases for J; bases not matched to a gene: 0. The CDR3 spans 13 residues. From germline, CDR1 is ENHRY and CDR2 SYGVKD. This CDR3 reads CAISGQGSYEQYF. The DNA for the CDR3 is TGTGCCATCAGTGGACAGGGCTCCTACGAGCAGTACTTC.

This clone was recorded only once. J is TRBJ2-5 and V is TRBV7-6; TRBD2 agrees at 10 bases. V lost 5 bases and J lost 2; bases outside the gene matches: 8. Looked up from germline, CDR1 is SGHVS and CDR2 is FNYEAQ. The length of the CDR3 is 16 residues. DNA for the CDR3: TGTGCCAGCAGCGCCGGGACTAGCGAAATGCAAGAGACCCAGTACTTC. It codes for CASSAGTSEMQETQYF.

V usage is TRBV19 and J usage is TRBJ1-1, with D tentatively TRBD1 (5 bases). Germline V gene data show CDR1 as LNHDA and CDR2 as SQIVND (reference sequence). This CDR3 region has 14 residues. Trimming removed 5 bases at V and 4 bases at J, with 14 bases between. This CDR3 is CASSSIGGGTEAFF. The CDR3, as DNA: TGTGCCAGTAGTTCGATCGGGGGAGGCACTGAAGCTTTCTTT.

By frequency in the sample, this clone is medium-sized. V usage is TRBV7-8 and J usage is TRBJ2-7; 9 bases align to TRBD1. With V trimmed by 11 bases and J by 3 bases, 8 bases remained unmatched. Germline CDR1 reads SGHVS; CDR2 reads FQNEAQ. CDR3 length: 13 amino acids. The CDR3 nucleotides are TGTGCCTACAGACAGGGGGAGAACTACGAGCAGTACTTC. It codes for CAYRQGENYEQYF.

The genes are TRBV6-2 or TRBV6-3 and TRBJ2-3; D perhaps matches TRBD2 (7 bases). This CDR3 has 21 residues. Trimming stripped 4 bases from V and 0 bases from J, with 29 bases between. From germline, CDR1 is MNHEY and CDR2 SVGEGT. The CDR3 nucleotides read TGTGCCAGCAGTTCCCCTCGAAGGGGGGGAGGGCCACACCGAAGCACAGATACGCAGTATTTT. Translation gives CASSSPRRGGGPHRSTDTQYF.